The present entry profiles one TCR beta chain with its context. Its antigen remains unidentified. The sample originates from a study of cytomegalovirus exposure and HLA in healthy donors. Study results and limitations: The authors later linked a missense DCLRE1C variant to TCR beta V- and J-gene trimming. With high specificity and sensitivity, the classifier reportedly diagnosed cytomegalovirus status.

It was with 60 Vbeta and 13 Jbeta primers that the PCR ran. Profiled with immunoSEQ multiplex PCR; TCRdb holds only in-frame clones, not every one. The sample carries just over 200,000 clones, 75% to 85% recorded once. The J segment lost 3 bases and the V segment lost 6 bases, leaving 1 base of the junction unmatched. The germline V gene has CDR1 WSHSY and CDR2 SAAADI. The CDR3 has 12 residues. The genes are TRBV10-2 and TRBJ1-2, with 7 bases fitting TRBD1. The clonotype comes from a woman aged 40 to 55 in good health and CMV-seronegative. The sequenced sample was PBMCs. DNA for the CDR3: TGCGCCAGCAGCGGGACAGACTATGGCTACACCTTC. It specifies CASSGTDYGYTF.